Listed below are T cell receptor beta chains from one sample, sequenced in a study of breast tumors, draining lymph nodes, adjacent tissues. Each CDR3 protein gets one entry after TCRdb re-called the multiplex PCR reads with MiXCR. This sample has some 100,000 distinct CDR3 sequences, with about 20% found just once. Sequenced sample: axillary lymph node tissue. The receptors shown here come from a female donor with breast cancer. Some clones in this sample may be carry-over from other donors' samples. The CDR3 runs from the conserved cysteine through the conserved F or W. A D gene is named only where the DNA matches it firmly. Size tells how often a clone was seen (once, few, many) or the class of an expanded clone, and some rows leave it out.

abundance	v_gene	d_gene	j_gene	len	CDR3nt	CDR3aa
-	TRBV28	TRBD1	TRBJ1-6	14	TGTGCCAGCAGTCCAGCCCTGGGACAGCCACCCCTCCACTTT	CASSPALGQPPLHF
many	TRBV10-1	-	TRBJ2-3	14	TGCGCCAGCAGTGAAGACAGGCTCACAGATACGCAGTATTTT	CASSEDRLTDTQYF
many	TRBV4-1	TRBD2	TRBJ2-7	16	TGCGCCAGCAGCCACGGGAGGCCAGCGAGGTCCTACGAGCAGTACTTC	CASSHGRPARSYEQYF
-	TRBV20-1	TRBD2	TRBJ2-3	20	TGCAGTGCTACGGGACTAGCGGGCCGAGAAACCATAATAAGCACAGATACGCAGTATTTT	CSATGLAGRETIISTDTQYF
-	TRBV5-4	-	TRBJ1-4	15	TGTGCCAGCAGCTTGGCGGGGGATGGCGGTGAAAAACTGTTTTTT	CASSLAGDGGEKLFF
-	TRBV5-5	-	TRBJ1-6	15	TGTGCCAGCAGCTTGGTTGGCACATCTTATTCACCCCTCCACTTC	CASSLVGTSYSPLHF
-	TRBV18	TRBD2	TRBJ2-5	13	TGTGCCAGCTCTCAAGGAGGCGGGGGGACCCAGTACTTC	CASSQGGGGTQYF
-	TRBV28	-	TRBJ1-2	15	TGTGCCAGCAGTTTTCGGAGGGAGGTTAACTATGGCTACACCTTC	CASSFRREVNYGYTF
many	TRBV7-9	-	TRBJ2-1	14	TGTGCCAGCAGCTTAGTTCAGGGAGGCAATGAGCAGTTCTTC	CASSLVQGGNEQFF
many	TRBV6-5	TRBD2	TRBJ2-7	15	TGTGCCAGCAGTCGCCGGTTAGCGGGAGGGGGCGAGCAGTACTTC	CASSRRLAGGGEQYF
many	TRBV5-1	TRBD1	TRBJ1-2	16	TGCGCCAGCAGCTTCTCTGATACGGGACAGGGCTATGGCTACACCTTC	CASSFSDTGQGYGYTF
many	TRBV7-9	TRBD1	TRBJ1-4	14	TGTGCCAGCAGCTTAGACAGGGGCAATGAAAAACTGTTTTTT	CASSLDRGNEKLFF
many	TRBV19	TRBD1	TRBJ2-2	20	TGTGCCAGTAGTCCAAAGAACTTAGGTCAGGGGGCGCTGAATAACGGGGAGCTGTTTTTT	CASSPKNLGQGALNNGELFF
-	TRBV9	-	TRBJ1-1	13	TGTGCCAGCAGCCCCCACACAGGGACTGAAGCTTTCTTT	CASSPHTGTEAFF
many	TRBV5-8	-	TRBJ2-2	13	TGTGCCAGCAGCCCTCAGGGCGGCGGGGAGCTGTTTTTT	CASSPQGGGELFF
few	TRBV12-3/TRBV12-4	-	TRBJ2-2	14	TGTGCCAGCAGGCCCGGGAGTTCATTAGGGGAGCTGTTTTTT	CASRPGSSLGELFF
-	TRBV30	-	TRBJ1-3	13	TGTGCCATTGGGCCCCTCTCTGGAAACACCATATATTTT	CAIGPLSGNTIYF
few	TRBV28	-	TRBJ2-3	12	TGTGCCAGCCGACAGGACACAGATACGCAGTATTTT	CASRQDTDTQYF
many	TRBV2	TRBD2	TRBJ2-5	13	TGTGCCGGCCGGGTAGCGGGGCAAGAGACCCAGTACTTC	CAGRVAGQETQYF
many	TRBV20-1	-	TRBJ1-5	14	TGCAGTGCTAGAGGGTACAGTAACAATCAGCCCCAGCATTTT	CSARGYSNNQPQHF
many	TRBV2	-	TRBJ1-2	15	TGTGCCAGCAGTGCCCCGGGCCCCAGGAGATGGGGCTACACCTTC	CASSAPGPRRWGYTF
-	TRBV12-3/TRBV12-4	-	TRBJ2-5	15	TGTGCCAGCAGTTGGAGGGGGCTGACGGGAGAGACCCAGTACTTC	CASSWRGLTGETQYF
many	TRBV19	-	TRBJ1-5	12	TGTGCCAGTAGTATGCTGGGGCAGCCCCAGCATTTT	CASSMLGQPQHF
-	TRBV18	-	TRBJ1-2	13	TGTGCCAGCTCACCAGAAACCAACTATGGCTACACCTTC	CASSPETNYGYTF
-	TRBV5-4	-	TRBJ1-1	13	TGTGCCAGCAGTTCAGGGGAGAACACTGAAGCTTTCTTT	CASSSGENTEAFF
many	TRBV7-3	TRBD2	TRBJ2-5	18	TGTGCCAGCAGCTTAACGGGTTTGGTAGCGGGGAGCCAAGAGACCCAGTACTTC	CASSLTGLVAGSQETQYF
-	TRBV14	TRBD1	TRBJ1-2	17	TGTGCCGGCAGCCCACAGGGGGCGAGGAGGGATAACTATGGCTACACCTTC	CAGSPQGARRDNYGYTF
-	TRBV3-1	-	TRBJ1-4	16	TGTGCCAGCAGCCAATTTAAGGGTGCAACTAATGAAAAACTGTTTTTT	CASSQFKGATNEKLFF